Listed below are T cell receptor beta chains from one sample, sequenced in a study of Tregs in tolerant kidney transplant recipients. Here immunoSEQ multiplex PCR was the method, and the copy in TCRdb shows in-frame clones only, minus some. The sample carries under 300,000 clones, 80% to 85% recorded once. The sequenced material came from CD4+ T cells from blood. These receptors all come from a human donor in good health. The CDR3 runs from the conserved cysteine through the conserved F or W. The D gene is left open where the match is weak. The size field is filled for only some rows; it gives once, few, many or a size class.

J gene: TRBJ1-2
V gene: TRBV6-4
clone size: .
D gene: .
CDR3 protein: CASSDSGGDGYTF
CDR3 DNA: TGTGCCAGCAGTGACTCGGGCGGGGATGGCTACACCTTC

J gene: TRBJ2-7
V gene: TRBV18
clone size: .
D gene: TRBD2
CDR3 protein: CASSPPGSGGYYEQYF
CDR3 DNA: TGTGCCAGCTCACCACCGGGTAGCGGGGGATACTACGAGCAGTACTTC

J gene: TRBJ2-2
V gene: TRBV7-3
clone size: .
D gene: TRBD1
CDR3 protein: CASSFGQGHTGELFF
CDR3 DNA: TGTGCCAGCAGCTTTGGACAGGGACACACCGGGGAGCTGTTTTTT

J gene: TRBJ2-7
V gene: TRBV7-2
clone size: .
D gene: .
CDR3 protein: CASSLVRGFTYEQYF
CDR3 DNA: TGTGCCAGCAGCTTAGTCAGGGGATTTACCTACGAGCAGTACTTC

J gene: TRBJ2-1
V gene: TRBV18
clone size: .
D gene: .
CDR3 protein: CASSPAPLPTAQFF
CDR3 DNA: TGTGCCAGCTCACCAGCCCCTCTACCCACGGCGCAGTTCTTC

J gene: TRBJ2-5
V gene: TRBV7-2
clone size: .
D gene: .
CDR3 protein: CASSLRWAQETQYF
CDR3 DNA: TGTGCCAGCAGCTTAAGGTGGGCACAAGAGACCCAGTACTTC

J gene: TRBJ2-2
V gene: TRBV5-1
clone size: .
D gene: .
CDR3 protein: CASTEEIGGGGELFF
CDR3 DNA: TGCGCCAGCACCGAAGAGATTGGGGGCGGCGGGGAGCTGTTTTTT

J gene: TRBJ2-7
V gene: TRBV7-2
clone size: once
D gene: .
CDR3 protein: CASRSGGGGEQYF
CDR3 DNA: TGTGCCAGCAGATCAGGAGGGGGTGGCGAGCAGTACTTC

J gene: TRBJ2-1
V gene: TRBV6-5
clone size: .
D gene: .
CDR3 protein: CASSYGSGLSREQFF
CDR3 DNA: TGTGCCAGCAGTTACGGCAGCGGGCTCAGTCGGGAGCAGTTCTTC

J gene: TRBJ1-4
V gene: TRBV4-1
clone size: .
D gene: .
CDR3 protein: CASSQLENEKLFF
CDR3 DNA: TGCGCCAGCAGCCAACTCGAAAATGAAAAACTGTTTTTT

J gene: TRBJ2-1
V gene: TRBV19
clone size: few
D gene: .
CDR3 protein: CASSIRPSSVPTYHYNEQFF
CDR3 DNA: TGTGCCAGTAGTATACGACCGAGTTCTGTCCCTACCTATCACTACAATGAGCAGTTCTTC

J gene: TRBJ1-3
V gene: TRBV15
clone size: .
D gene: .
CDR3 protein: CATSRDIRGNTIYF
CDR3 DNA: TGTGCCACCAGCAGAGATATCAGGGGAAACACCATATATTTT

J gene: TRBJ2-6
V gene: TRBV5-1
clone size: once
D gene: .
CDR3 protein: CASSLATVSGANVLTF
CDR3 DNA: TGCGCCAGCAGCTTGGCGACAGTCTCTGGGGCCAACGTCCTGACTTTC

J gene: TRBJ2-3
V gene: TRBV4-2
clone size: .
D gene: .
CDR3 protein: CASSFYREGADTQYF
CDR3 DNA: TGTGCCAGCAGCTTTTACAGGGAAGGGGCAGATACGCAGTATTTT